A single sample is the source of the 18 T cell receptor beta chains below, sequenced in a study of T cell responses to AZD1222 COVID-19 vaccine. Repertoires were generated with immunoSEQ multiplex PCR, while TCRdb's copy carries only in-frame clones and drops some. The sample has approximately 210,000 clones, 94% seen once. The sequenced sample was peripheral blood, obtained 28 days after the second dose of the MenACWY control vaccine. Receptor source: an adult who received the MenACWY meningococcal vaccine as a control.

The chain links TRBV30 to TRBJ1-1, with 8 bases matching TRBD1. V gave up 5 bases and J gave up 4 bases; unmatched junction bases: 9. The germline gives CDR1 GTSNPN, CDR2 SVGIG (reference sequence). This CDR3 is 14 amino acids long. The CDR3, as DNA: TGTGCCTGGGCCCCCGGACAGGGTGGCACTGAAGCTTTCTTT. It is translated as CAWAPGQGGTEAFF. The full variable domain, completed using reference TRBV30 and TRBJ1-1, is SQTIHQWPATLVQPVGSPLSLECTVEGTSNPNLYWYRQAAGRGLQLLFYSVGIGQISSEVPQNLSASRPQDRQFILSSKKLLLSDSGFYLCAWAPGQGGTEAFFGQGTRLTVV.

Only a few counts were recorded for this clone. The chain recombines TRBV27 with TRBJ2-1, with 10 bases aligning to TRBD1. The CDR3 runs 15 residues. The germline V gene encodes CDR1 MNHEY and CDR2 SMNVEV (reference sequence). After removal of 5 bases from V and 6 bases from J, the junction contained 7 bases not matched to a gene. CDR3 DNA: TGTGCCAGCAGTGGTCAGACAGGGGGCCTCAATGAGCAGTTCTTC. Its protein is CASSGQTGGLNEQFF.

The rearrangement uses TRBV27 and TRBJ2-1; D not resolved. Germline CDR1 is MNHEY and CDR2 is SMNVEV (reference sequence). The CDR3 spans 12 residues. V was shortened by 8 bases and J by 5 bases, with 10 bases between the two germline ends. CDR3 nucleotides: TGTGCCAGCCAATCGACGGACAATGAGCAGTTCTTC. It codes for CASQSTDNEQFF.

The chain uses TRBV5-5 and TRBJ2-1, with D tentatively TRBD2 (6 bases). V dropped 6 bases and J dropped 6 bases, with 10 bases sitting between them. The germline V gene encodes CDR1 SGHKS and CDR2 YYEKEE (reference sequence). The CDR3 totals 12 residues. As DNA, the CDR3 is TGTGCCAGCAACGAGGAGGGCAATGAGCAGTTCTTC. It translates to CASNEEGNEQFF.

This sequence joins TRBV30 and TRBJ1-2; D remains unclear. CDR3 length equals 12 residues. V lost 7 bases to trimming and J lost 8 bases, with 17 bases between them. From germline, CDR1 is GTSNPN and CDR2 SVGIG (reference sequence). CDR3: CALKGGTWGYTF. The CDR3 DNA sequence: TGTGCCTTAAAGGGTGGCACCTGGGGCTACACCTTC. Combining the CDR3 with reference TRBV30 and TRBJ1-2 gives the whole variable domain SQTIHQWPATLVQPVGSPLSLECTVEGTSNPNLYWYRQAAGRGLQLLFYSVGIGQISSEVPQNLSASRPQDRQFILSSKKLLLSDSGFYLCALKGGTWGYTFGSGTRLTVV.

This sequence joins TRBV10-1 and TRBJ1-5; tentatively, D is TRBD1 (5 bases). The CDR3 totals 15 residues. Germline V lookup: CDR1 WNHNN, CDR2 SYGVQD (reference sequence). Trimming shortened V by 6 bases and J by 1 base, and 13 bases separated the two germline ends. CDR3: CASSKLGGSNQPQHF. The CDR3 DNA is TGCGCCAGCAGCAAACTGGGGGGGAGCAATCAGCCCCAGCATTTT.

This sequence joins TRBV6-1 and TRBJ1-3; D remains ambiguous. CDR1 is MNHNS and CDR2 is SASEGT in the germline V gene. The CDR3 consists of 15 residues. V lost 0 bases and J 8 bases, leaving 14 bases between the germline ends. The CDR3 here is CASSEAGSQWDTIYF. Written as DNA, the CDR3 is TGTGCCAGCAGTGAAGCCGGCAGCCAATGGGACACCATATATTTT.

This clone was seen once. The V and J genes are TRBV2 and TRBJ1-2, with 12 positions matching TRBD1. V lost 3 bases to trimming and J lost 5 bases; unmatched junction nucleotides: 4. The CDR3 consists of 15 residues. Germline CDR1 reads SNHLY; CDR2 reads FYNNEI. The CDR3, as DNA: TGTGCCAGCAGTGAGGGGACAGGGGGCGGGTATGGCTACACCTTC. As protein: CASSEGTGGGYGYTF.

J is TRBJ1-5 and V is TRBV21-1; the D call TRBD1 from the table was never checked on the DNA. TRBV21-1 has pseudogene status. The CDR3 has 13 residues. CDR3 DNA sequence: TGTGCCAGCGCGAGGGACAGGGCAGCGCCCCAGCATTTT. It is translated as CASARDRAAPQHF.

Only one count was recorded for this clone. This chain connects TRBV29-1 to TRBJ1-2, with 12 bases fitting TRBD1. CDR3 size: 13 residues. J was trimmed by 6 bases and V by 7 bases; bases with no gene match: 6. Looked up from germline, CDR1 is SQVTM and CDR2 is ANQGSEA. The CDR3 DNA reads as TGCAGCGCCGGGGACAGGGGGCAGGATGGCTACACCTTC. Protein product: CSAGDRGQDGYTF.

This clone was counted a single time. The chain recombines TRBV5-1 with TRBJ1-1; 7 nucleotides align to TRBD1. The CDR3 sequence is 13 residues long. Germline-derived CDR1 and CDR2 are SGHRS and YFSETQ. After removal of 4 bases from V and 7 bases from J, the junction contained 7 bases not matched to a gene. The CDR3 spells CASSRTGYGEAFF. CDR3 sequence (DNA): TGCGCCAGCAGCCGGACAGGTTACGGTGAAGCTTTCTTT.

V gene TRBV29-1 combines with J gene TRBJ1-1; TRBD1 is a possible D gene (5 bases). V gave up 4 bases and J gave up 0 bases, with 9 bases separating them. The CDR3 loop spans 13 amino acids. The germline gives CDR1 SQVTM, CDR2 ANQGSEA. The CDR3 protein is CSVANRLNTEAFF. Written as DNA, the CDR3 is TGCAGCGTTGCGAACAGGTTGAACACTGAAGCTTTCTTT. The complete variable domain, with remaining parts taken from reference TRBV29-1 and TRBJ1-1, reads SAVISQKPSRDICQRGTSLTIQCQVDSQVTMMFWYRQQPGQSLTLIATANQGSEATYESGFVIDKFPISRPNLTFSTLTVSNMSPEDSSIYLCSVANRLNTEAFFGQGTRLTVV.

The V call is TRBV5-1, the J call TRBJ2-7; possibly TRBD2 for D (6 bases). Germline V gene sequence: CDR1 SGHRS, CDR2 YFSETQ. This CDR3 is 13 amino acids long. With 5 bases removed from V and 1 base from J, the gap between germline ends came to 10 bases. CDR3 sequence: CASSKGLSYEQYF. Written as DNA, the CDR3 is TGCGCCAGCAGTAAGGGACTGTCCTACGAGCAGTACTTC.

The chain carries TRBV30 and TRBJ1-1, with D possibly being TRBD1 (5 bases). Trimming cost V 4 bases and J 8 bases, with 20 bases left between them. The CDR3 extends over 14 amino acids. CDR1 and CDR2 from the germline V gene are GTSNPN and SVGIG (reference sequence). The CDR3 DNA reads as TGTGCCTGGACGACCCAAAGGGGCAGCGCGGAAGCTTTCTTT. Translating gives CAWTTQRGSAEAFF.

The CDR3 DNA follows: TGTGCCAGCAGCCAAGACCCAGGGAAGTGGGAAAAACTGTTTTTT. It yields the protein CASSQDPGKWEKLFF. J is TRBJ1-4 and V is TRBV3-1 (or the pseudogene TRBV3-2); the D gene is possibly TRBD1 (5 bases). Trimming stripped 0 bases from V and 8 bases from J, with 13 bases between. Germline V gene sequence: CDR1 LGHDT, CDR2 YNNKEL (reference sequence). The CDR3 length is 15 residues.

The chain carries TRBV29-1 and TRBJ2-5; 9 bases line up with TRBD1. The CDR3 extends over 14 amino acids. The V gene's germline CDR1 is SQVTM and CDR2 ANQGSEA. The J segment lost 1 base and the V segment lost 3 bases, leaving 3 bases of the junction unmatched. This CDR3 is CSVDRTGVQETQYF. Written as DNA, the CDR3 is TGCAGCGTTGATAGGACAGGGGTCCAAGAGACCCAGTACTTC.

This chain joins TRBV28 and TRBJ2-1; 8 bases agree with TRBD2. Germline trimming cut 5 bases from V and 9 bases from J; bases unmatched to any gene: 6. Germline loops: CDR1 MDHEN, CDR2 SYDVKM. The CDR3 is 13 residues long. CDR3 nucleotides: TGTGCCAGCAGTCCCCTCAGCGGGAGTGAGCAGTTCTTC. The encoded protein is CASSPLSGSEQFF.

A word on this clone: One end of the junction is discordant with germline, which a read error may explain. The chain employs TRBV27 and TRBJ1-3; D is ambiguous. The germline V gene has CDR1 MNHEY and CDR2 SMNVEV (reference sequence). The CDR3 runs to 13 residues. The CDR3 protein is CASRGNGQNAIYF. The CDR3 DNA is TGTGCCAGCAGAGGGAACGGTCAAAACGCCATATATTTT.